Listed below are T cell receptor beta chains from one sample, sequenced in a study of identifying expanded T cells in peripheral blood. Clones were read by immunoSEQ multiplex PCR, and TCRdb kept only the in-frame ones, dropping some. The data hold 100,000 to 150,000 clones, with about 88% observed a single time. Sequencing used blood. The receptors come from a person between 18 and 75 years old in good health. Each CDR3 is given with its conserved first and last residue. The D gene is left open where the match is weak. Some rows have no size entry. The others give once, few or many, or a class for an expanded clone.

TRBJ2-1 once TRBV27 - TGTGCCAGCAGTTTACAGGTGGCCTACAATGAGCAGTTCTTC CASSLQVAYNEQFF
TRBJ1-1 - TRBV28 TRBD1 TGTGCCAGCAGTTTATACAGGGGTCGGGGAGCTTTCTTT CASSLYRGRGAFF
TRBJ1-2 - TRBV7-2 TRBD1 TGTGCCAGCAGCTTAGCGGGGACAGGGGGGAGCTATGGCTACACCTTC CASSLAGTGGSYGYTF
TRBJ2-1 - TRBV19 TRBD2 TGTGCCAGTAGTAAGCGGGGAAGCTCCTACAATGAGCAGTTCTTC CASSKRGSSYNEQFF
TRBJ1-1 few TRBV25-1 TRBD1 TGTGCCAGCAGTGGATGGACAGGCAACGCCTGGAACACTGAAGCTTTCTTT CASSGWTGNAWNTEAFF
TRBJ2-3 - TRBV7-7 TRBD2 TGTGCCAGCAGCCCTGGGACTAGCGGAAGCACAGATACGCAGTATTTT CASSPGTSGSTDTQYF
TRBJ1-1 - TRBV9 TRBD1 TGTGCCAGCAGCCACAGGGGGGGCTCCGTGGGGACTGAAGCTTTCTTT CASSHRGGSVGTEAFF
TRBJ2-7 - TRBV11-2 - TGTGCCAGCAGCTTCACAGGGCTTTCCTACGAGCAGTACTTC CASSFTGLSYEQYF
TRBJ1-5 once TRBV19 - TGTGCCAGTAGTACTGGTCTGGGGCCCCAGCATTTT CASSTGLGPQHF
TRBJ1-1 few TRBV10-3 - TGTGCCATCAGTGAGGGAAGCGGGCCAAACACTGAAGCTTTCTTT CAISEGSGPNTEAFF
TRBJ1-1 - TRBV6-6 - TGTGCCAGCAGTTACTCGGGTCAATATTCAACTGAAGCTTTCTTT CASSYSGQYSTEAFF
TRBJ2-7 - TRBV2 - TGTGCCAGCACGACCCCTGACAGCACCTACGAGCAGTACTTC CASTTPDSTYEQYF
TRBJ1-3 - TRBV13 TRBD1 TGTGCCAGCAGCTGGGGACAGGGATCATCTGGAAACACCATATATTTT CASSWGQGSSGNTIYF
TRBJ1-4 - TRBV5-1 - TGCGCCAGCAGACAGGGCCTTAATGAAAAACTGTTTTTT CASRQGLNEKLFF
TRBJ2-3 - TRBV19 - TGTGCCAGTAGTGTAAACAGGGGAGGAAGGGATACGCAGTATTTT CASSVNRGGRDTQYF
TRBJ2-7 - TRBV5-1 - TGCGCCAGCAGCTCCCAAGGGGCTACGGGCTACGAGCAGTACTTC CASSSQGATGYEQYF
TRBJ1-1 - TRBV29-1 - TGCAGCGCCGCGGAGGGTGGGGTGAACACTGAAGCTTTCTTT CSAAEGGVNTEAFF
TRBJ2-7 - TRBV27 TRBD1 TGTGCCAGCAGTCGGGGACAGGGTCTCTACGAGCAGTACTTC CASSRGQGLYEQYF
TRBJ1-4 - TRBV27 - TGTGCCAGCAGCCTATTGCCCAATGAAAAACTGTTTTTT CASSLLPNEKLFF
TRBJ2-7 few TRBV6-1 - TGTGCCAGCGACCGCTCCGGGACGAGATACGAGCAGTACTTC CASDRSGTRYEQYF
TRBJ1-3 - TRBV5-5 TRBD1 TGTGCCAGCAGCGGCTGGACAGGGGTTGGAAACACCATATATTTT CASSGWTGVGNTIYF
TRBJ1-5 - TRBV5-5 - TGTGCCAGCAGCTCCGGGGGCCTCATGGCCCAGCATTTT CASSSGGLMAQHF
TRBJ1-2 - TRBV4-2 - TGTGCCAGCAGCCAAGCAGGGTATGGCTACACCTTC CASSQAGYGYTF
TRBJ1-1 - TRBV19 - TGTGCCAGTAGCGATAGGGGTCTGACTGAAGCTTTCTTT CASSDRGLTEAFF
TRBJ2-7 once TRBV10-1 TRBD2 TGCGCCAGCAGTCAACTAGCGGGAGCCCACGAGCAGTACTTC CASSQLAGAHEQYF